Below are 24 T cell receptor beta chains sequenced from a single sample in a study of regulatory T cells in long-lasting Graves disease. Sequencing libraries for TCR beta were prepared with iRepertoire HTBI primers and Arm-PCR of CDR3 regions. TCRdb called the multiplex PCR reads again in MiXCR, with one record for every CDR3 protein. The sample holds over 500,000 distinct CDR3 sequences; around 17% are singletons and the top ten take roughly 18%. Time point defined: newly diagnosed GD, antithyroid drugs for less than 3 months. The TCR library was prepared using RNA isolated from PBMCs. Another study also made use of these data, one on T cells in Graves' hyperthyroidism and ophthalmopathy.

Material: peripheral blood mononuclear cells (PBMCs), obtained at new diagnosis, from a patient treated with antithyroid drugs. Source of these receptors: a woman younger than 45 with Graves disease.

The rearrangement joins TRBV6-2 or TRBV6-3 to TRBJ1-5, with D uncertain. Trimming removed 2 bases from V and 1 base from J, with 9 bases in between. Germline loops: CDR1 MNHEY, CDR2 SVGEGT. This CDR3 has 15 amino acids. CDR3 loop: CASSYRIPSNQPQHF. The DNA for the CDR3 is TGTGCCAGCAGTTACAGGATACCAAGCAATCAGCCCCAGCATTTT.

Ten or more counts support this clonotype. The CDR3 loop is CASSLQGAFYSPLHF. CDR3 DNA: TGTGCCAGCAGCTTACAGGGGGCATTTTATTCACCCCTCCACTTT. This chain connects TRBV5-6 to TRBJ1-6; 9 bases line up with TRBD1. This CDR3 region has 15 residues. J was trimmed by 8 bases and V by 2 bases; bases with no gene match: 5. The V gene's germline CDR1 is SGHDT and CDR2 YYEEEE.

This clonotype was picked up many times. V is TRBV27 and J is TRBJ2-1; D possibly corresponds to TRBD2 (6 bases). V gave up 7 bases and J gave up 4 bases, with 23 bases separating them. Germline loops: CDR1 MNHEY, CDR2 SMNVEV (reference sequence). CDR3 length: 17 residues. This CDR3 reads CASISSPDYHGYNEQFF. The CDR3 nucleotides read TGTGCCAGCATTAGTTCGCCGGACTACCATGGGTACAATGAGCAGTTCTTC.

As for this clonotype: This CDR3 fails to terminate in the conserved phenylalanine or tryptophan, so it likely reflects a read error. The J gene is TRBJ2-1, the V gene TRBV7-3; D might be TRBD2 (5 bases). Germline V gives CDR1 SGHTA, CDR2 FQGTGA. Trimming removed 3 bases at V and 8 bases at J, with 8 bases between. The CDR3 contains 12 residues. The CDR3 nucleotides are TGTGCCAGCAGCTTGACGAGGGATGAGCAGTTCCTC. Protein product: CASSLTRDEQFL.

V is TRBV11-2 and J is TRBJ2-5, with 8 bases that match TRBD2. V lost 1 base and J lost 1; bases outside the gene matches: 5. This CDR3 has 16 amino acids. Looked up from germline, CDR1 is SGHAT and CDR2 is FQNNGV. CDR3 DNA: TGTGCCAGCAGCTTAGGGCCCAGCGGGGGCCAAGAGACCCAGTACTTC. Amino acids: CASSLGPSGGQETQYF. Full variable domain (outside the CDR3, taken from reference TRBV11-2 and TRBJ2-5): EAGVAQSPRYKIIEKRQSVAFWCNPISGHATLYWYQQILGQGPKLLIQFQNNGVVDDSQLPKDRFSAERLKGVDSTLKIQPAKLEDSAVYLCASSLGPSGGQETQYFGPGTRLLVL.

In its sample, this clonotype was seen many times. The rearrangement uses TRBV11-2 and TRBJ2-2; 7 bases align to TRBD1. This CDR3 region has 16 residues. From germline, CDR1 is SGHAT and CDR2 FQNNGV. V was clipped by 4 bases and J by 2 bases; unmatched bases: 7. CDR3 residues: CASSWPGTANTGELFF. The CDR3 bases are TGTGCCAGCAGCTGGCCTGGGACAGCAAACACCGGGGAGCTGTTTTTT.

This clonotype was counted a few times. CDR3 in amino acids: CASSEGQLPNSPLHF. The CDR3 DNA is TGTGCCAGCAGCGAGGGACAGCTTCCAAATTCACCCCTCCACTTT. This chain uses TRBV7-9 with TRBJ1-6; 7 nucleotides match TRBD1. With 5 bases clipped from V and 7 bases from J, the junction kept 8 bases outside the gene matches. Germline lookup yields CDR1 SEHNR and CDR2 FQNEAQ (reference sequence). The CDR3 loop spans 15 amino acids.

The sample holds many counts of this clonotype. The gene calls are TRBV28 and TRBJ2-3; the match to TRBD2 covers 7 bases. The CDR3 has 15 amino acids. The J segment lost 4 bases and the V segment lost 2 bases, leaving 6 bases of the junction unmatched. Germline V lookup: CDR1 MDHEN, CDR2 SYDVKM. The CDR3 protein is CASSLTALAADTQYF. CDR3 DNA: TGTGCCAGCAGTTTAACCGCCCTAGCGGCAGATACGCAGTATTTT.

This clonotype was seen many times. The rearrangement joins TRBV6-1 to TRBJ1-5; no reliable D call. Germline V CDR1 and CDR2: MNHNS, SASEGT. The V and J ends lost 7 bases and 7 bases respectively, with 14 bases between them. The CDR3 is made up of 13 amino acids. This CDR3 reads CASTSQPNQPQHF. The DNA for the CDR3 is TGTGCCAGCACCTCACAACCCAACCAGCCCCAGCATTTT.

This clonotype was counted at least ten times. The chain is built from TRBV12-3 or TRBV12-4 and TRBJ2-4, with a weak D call TRBD2 (6 bases). The CDR3 length is 16 residues. Deletions cut 6 bases from V and 0 bases from J, with 15 bases between. The CDR3 region is CASSPGGGLAKNIQYF. CDR3 in DNA: TGTGCCAGCAGCCCGGGTGGGGGGTTAGCCAAAAACATTCAGTACTTC.

This clonotype appeared many times. The chain couples TRBV10-1 to TRBJ1-1, with a possible D match to TRBD1 (5 bases). This CDR3 has 14 amino acids. V lost 6 bases, J lost 4 bases, and 15 bases lay in between. CDR1 and CDR2 from the germline V gene are WNHNN and SYGVQD (reference sequence). CDR3 bases: TGCGCCAGCAGCCCAGGGAAGTTCGTCACTGAAGCTTTCTTT. Translated: CASSPGKFVTEAFF.

In this sample, this clonotype turned up a few times. The chain joins TRBV9 to TRBJ2-5, with 7 positions matching TRBD1. This CDR3 contains 17 residues. CDR1 is SGDLS, CDR2 YYNGEE, per germline. V dropped 3 bases and J dropped 1; count of bases not matched to a gene: 12. CDR3 DNA sequence: TGTGCCAGCAGCGAGGGGGCTCCGGCGGTCGCCCAAGAGACCCAGTACTTC. Translated, it gives CASSEGAPAVAQETQYF. The full variable domain, completed using reference TRBV9 and TRBJ2-5, is DSGVTQTPKHLITATGQRVTLRCSPRSGDLSVYWYQQSLDQGLQFLIQYYNGEERAKGNILERFSAQQFPDLHSELNLSSLELGDSALYFCASSEGAPAVAQETQYFGPGTRLLVL.

This clonotype was counted between two and nine times. This chain uses TRBV7-9 with TRBJ2-2; D may be TRBD1 (5 bases). Germline CDR1 SEHNR, CDR2 FQNEAQ (reference sequence). The CDR3 covers 15 residues. The germline V and J ends were trimmed by 4 bases and 0 bases, with 9 bases remaining between them. The chain's CDR3 is CASSSTGANTGELFF. CDR3 nucleotide sequence: TGTGCCAGCAGCTCCACAGGCGCGAACACCGGGGAGCTGTTTTTT.

The chain couples TRBV19 to TRBJ2-5; TRBD2 might be the D (5 bases). The CDR3 length is 15 residues. Germline-derived CDR1 and CDR2 are LNHDA and SQIVND (reference sequence). V dropped 4 bases and J dropped 4 bases, with 16 bases sitting between them. Written as DNA, the CDR3 is TGTGCCAGTAGTAGCTTTGAGGGCCGAGGAGAGACCCAGTACTTC. This gives the protein CASSSFEGRGETQYF.

CDR3 sequence (DNA): TGTGCCAGTAGTACCGGACTAGCGATACGGGAGACCCAGTACTTC. This encodes CASSTGLAIRETQYF. This sequence joins TRBV19 and TRBJ2-5; 9 nucleotides match TRBD2. The CDR3 consists of 15 residues. With V trimmed by 4 bases and J by 5 bases, 8 bases remained unmatched. Germline CDR1 LNHDA, CDR2 SQIVND (reference sequence).

The sample holds a few counts of this clonotype. V gene TRBV7-9 combines with J gene TRBJ1-4, with a possible D match to TRBD1 (5 bases). Germline values: CDR1 SEHNR, CDR2 FQNEAQ (reference sequence). This CDR3 region has 14 residues. The CDR3 region is CAIRPRATNEKLFF. For the CDR3, the DNA is TGTGCTATCCGACCCAGGGCAACTAATGAAAAACTGTTTTTT.

This clonotype was detected many times. The rearrangement uses TRBV2 and TRBJ2-3; tentatively, D is TRBD1 (6 bases). With 3 bases removed from V and 1 base from J, the gap between germline ends came to 11 bases. The CDR3 has 15 amino acids. Per germline, CDR1 SNHLY and CDR2 FYNNEI. The CDR3 DNA follows: TGTGCCAGCAGTGAGGACAGCCTCCGCACAGATACGCAGTATTTT. This encodes CASSEDSLRTDTQYF.

The sample holds many counts of this clonotype. This chain uses TRBV7-9 with TRBJ1-1, with D perhaps TRBD1 (5 bases). The CDR3 length is 14 residues. Germline values: CDR1 SEHNR, CDR2 FQNEAQ (reference sequence). Trimming took off 3 bases at V and 5 bases at J, with 13 bases between the two ends. This CDR3 is CASSLVGVWTEAFF. DNA for the CDR3: TGTGCCAGCAGCTTGGTGGGGGTCTGGACTGAAGCTTTCTTT.

This clonotype occurred many times. One junction end does not reproduce the germline sequence, and a read error may be involved. The rearrangement links TRBV4-1 to TRBJ1-6; TRBD1 matches 9 bases. Looked up from germline, CDR1 is MGHRA and CDR2 is YSYEKL. CDR3 length: 15 residues. CDR3 region: CASSQEDRGGSPLHF. The CDR3, as DNA: TGTGCCAGCAGCCAAGAGGACAGGGGAGGATCACCCCTCCACTTT.

This clonotype was recorded many times. The CDR3: CASRTGQDYEQYF. The CDR3 coding sequence is TGTGCCAGCCGAACGGGACAGGACTACGAGCAGTACTTC. The V call is TRBV28, the J call TRBJ2-7, with 8 bases aligning to TRBD1. Germline V gene sequence: CDR1 MDHEN, CDR2 SYDVKM. V shed 8 bases, J shed 3 bases, and the junction held 6 bases outside the gene matches. The CDR3 is made up of 13 amino acids.

The sample holds a few counts of this clonotype. The chain carries TRBV29-1 and TRBJ2-4; either TRBD1 or TRBD2 may fit D (6 bases each). The CDR3 totals 13 residues. Trimming removed 6 bases at V and 6 bases at J, with 15 bases between. Germline lookup yields CDR1 SQVTM and CDR2 ANQGSEA. The CDR3 region is CSVTRGLRNIQYF. The DNA of the CDR3 is TGCAGCGTGACCAGGGGACTGCGAAACATTCAGTACTTC.

Ten or more counts support this clonotype. The gene calls are TRBV11-2 and TRBJ1-1; TRBD1 matches at 9 bases. This CDR3 spans 15 amino acids. Germline V gene sequence: CDR1 SGHAT, CDR2 FQNNGV. J lost 2 bases, V lost 5 bases, and 6 bases had no gene match. This chain's CDR3 is CASSLATGGNTEAFF. CDR3 DNA: TGTGCCAGCAGCCTTGCGACAGGGGGAAACACTGAAGCTTTCTTT.

This clonotype has at least ten counts. V usage is TRBV28 and J usage is TRBJ2-1; weak D call: TRBD2 (5 bases). This CDR3 is built from 14 residues. V lost 6 bases and J 3 bases, leaving 12 bases between the germline ends. In germline, CDR1 is MDHEN, CDR2 SYDVKM. The CDR3 loop is CASSLPGGYNEQFF. CDR3 in DNA: TGTGCCAGCAGCCTTCCTGGAGGCTACAATGAGCAGTTCTTC.

As concerns this clonotype: Possible read error: a much larger clone is one base away. The V gene is TRBV2, the J gene TRBJ2-2; 7 nucleotides match TRBD1. CDR3 length: 15 residues. The trim removed 6 bases at V and 7 bases at J, leaving 11 bases unmatched. From germline, CDR1 is SNHLY and CDR2 FYNNEI. The CDR3 DNA reads as TGTGCCAGCAGCTCCGGGACAGAAGTTCTCGGGGAGCTGTTTTTT. This sequence encodes CASSSGTEVLGELFF.